Only one count was recorded for the clone carrying this TCR beta chain. The data originate from a study of cytomegalovirus exposure and HLA in healthy donors. This CDR3 has 17 residues. Germline-derived CDR1 and CDR2 are LGHNA and YSLEER. The junction had 11 bases not matched to a gene; V was cut back by 2 bases and J by 7 bases. Both 60 Vbeta primers and 13 Jbeta primers went into the PCR. The table came from immunoSEQ multiplex PCR; TCRdb's copy has only in-frame clones and leaves some out. The table lists approximately 100,000 clones, about four fifths of them singletons. Sequencing was carried out using PBMCs. V gene TRBV4-3 combines with J gene TRBJ2-5, with 12 bases aligning to TRBD2. This sequence was found in a woman aged 50 to 60 in good health and CMV-seropositive. CDR3 residues: CASSQMTSGGFSGTQYF. The CDR3 region has the DNA TGCGCCAGCAGCCAAATGACTAGCGGGGGATTTTCGGGGACCCAGTACTTC.